The clone carrying this T cell receptor (beta chain) was detected only a few times. This entry is derived from a study of immune evolution from preneoplasia to lung adenocarcinoma. V was shortened by 0 bases and J by 2 bases, with 12 bases between the two germline ends. This CDR3 has 16 residues. Germline V gene data show CDR1 as SGDLS and CDR2 as YYNGEE. Method: immunoSEQ multiplex PCR; TCRdb's copy keeps in-frame clones and lacks some. In the table there are under 2,000 clones, 15% to 20% of which are singletons. This chain uses TRBV9 with TRBJ2-1; D possibly matches TRBD1 or TRBD2 (5 bases each). The receptor was derived from a person over 45 with lung adenocarcinoma. Sequenced: FFPE invasive lung adenocarcinoma tissue. CDR3 region: CASSVGGGPPYNEQFF. The CDR3, as DNA: TGTGCCAGCAGCGTAGGGGGCGGGCCCCCCTACAATGAGCAGTTCTTC.